These T cell receptor beta chains were read from a single sample in a study of Tregs in tolerant kidney transplant recipients. Data came from immunoSEQ multiplex PCR; TCRdb stores just in-frame clones and leaves some out. Of 80,000 to 90,000 clones in the sample, around 90% were seen once. Sequencing input: CD8+ T cells from blood. These receptors all come from a human donor in good health. The CDR3 runs from the conserved cysteine through the conserved F or W. D genes are given only for firm matches. Only some rows state a clone size, as once, few, many or a class for expanded clones.

>.|.|TRBV19|TRBJ2-2
.
CASSILAVGAGELFF
>.|TRBD2|TRBV2|TRBJ2-7
TGTGCCAGCAGTGGGGGGGAGGGCCTCTACGAGCAGTACTTC
CASSGGEGLYEQYF
>.|TRBD1|TRBV5-4|TRBJ1-2
TGTGCCAGCAGCTGGGGGGACAGTAGCTATGGCTACACCTTC
CASSWGDSSYGYTF
>.|TRBD1|TRBV19|TRBJ2-7
TGTGCCACCACCCCGGGACAGGGATCCTACGAGCAGTACTTC
CATTPGQGSYEQYF
>.|TRBD1|TRBV6-5|TRBJ1-2
TGTGCCAGCGCCCGACAGGGGGGGAACTATGGCTACACCTTC
CASARQGGNYGYTF
>.|.|TRBV29-1|TRBJ1-1
TGCAGCGGATTCGAACTCAAAGGGGGTATGACTGAAGCTTTCTTT
CSGFELKGGMTEAFF
>.|.|TRBV29-1|TRBJ2-7
TGCAGCGTTGAAGAAGGGGGGGCCTACGAGCAGTACTTC
CSVEEGGAYEQYF
>.|.|TRBV7-2|TRBJ1-1
TGTGCCAGCAGCCGGGGACCTTACACTGAAGCTTTCTTT
CASSRGPYTEAFF
>.|.|TRBV20-1|TRBJ2-5
TGCAGTGGTGCTAGGCAAGAGACCCAGTACTTC
CSGARQETQYF
>.|.|TRBV6-5|TRBJ2-2
TGTGCCAGCACCAAATTCACCTTAAACACCGGGGAGCTGTTTTTT
CASTKFTLNTGELFF
>.|.|TRBV7-8|TRBJ2-5
TGTGCCAGCAGCTTAGGGGCCCACCGGGAGACCCAGTACTTC
CASSLGAHRETQYF
>.|.|TRBV5-1|TRBJ2-3
TGCGCCAGCAGCTTGGTGGTCGGCACAGATACGCAGTATTTT
CASSLVVGTDTQYF
>.|TRBD1|TRBV4-1|TRBJ1-1
TGCGCCAGCAGCCAACCCGGGACAGGGAACACTGAAGCTTTCTTT
CASSQPGTGNTEAFF
>.|.|TRBV11-2|TRBJ2-1
TGTGCCAGCAGCGGTTTGAGGAATGAGCAGTTCTTC
CASSGLRNEQFF
>.|TRBD1|TRBV15|TRBJ2-3
TGTGCCACCAGCAGCCCGCCGGCAGGGGGCCCTGGGGATACGCAGTATTTT
CATSSPPAGGPGDTQYF
>.|.|TRBV7-9|TRBJ1-2
TGTGCCAGCAGCTTAAGCGGACAGATGATCTATGGCTACACCTTC
CASSLSGQMIYGYTF
>.|TRBD2|TRBV11-3|TRBJ2-3
TGTGCCAGCAGCTTAGGCTGGCGGGAGGGCCTCACAGATACGCAGTATTTT
CASSLGWREGLTDTQYF
>.|.|TRBV2|TRBJ2-7
TGTGCCACCACAACAGGGCAGACCTACGAGCAGTACTTC
CATTTGQTYEQYF
>once|.|TRBV5-5|TRBJ2-7
TGTGCCAGCAGCTTAGGAGAGGGCAGGGTGTCGTACGAGCAGTACTTC
CASSLGEGRVSYEQYF
>.|.|TRBV28|TRBJ2-7
TGTGCCAGCAGACGTTTGGTCACCTACGAGCAGTACTTC
CASRRLVTYEQYF
>.|.|TRBV7-9|TRBJ2-7
TGTGCCAGCACCCCCAGCGGGCCCTCCTACGAGCAGTACTTC
CASTPSGPSYEQYF
>.|.|TRBV5-1|TRBJ2-3
TGCGCCAGCAGCCTACGCGGGCCTAGCACAGATACGCAGTATTTT
CASSLRGPSTDTQYF
>.|TRBD1|TRBV7-8|TRBJ1-2
TGTGCCAGCAGCGCAATCCGGGACAGGCGAAACTATGGCTACACCTTC
CASSAIRDRRNYGYTF
>.|.|TRBV7-9|TRBJ1-1
TGTGCCAGCAGCTTAGTCTCCGGACACCTGAACACTGAAGCTTTCTTT
CASSLVSGHLNTEAFF
>once|TRBD1|TRBV5-4|TRBJ2-7
TGTGCCAGCAGCTTAGGGCAGGGGGAGTACTTC
CASSLGQGEYF
>.|TRBD2|TRBV27|TRBJ2-1
TGTGCCAGCAGTTTATTCTTAGCGGGAGGGCCGGGTGAGCAGTTCTTC
CASSLFLAGGPGEQFF
>once|.|TRBV6-5|TRBJ2-3
TGTGCCAGCAGTTACTCGCGAGCTGTAAGCACAGATACGCAGTATTTT
CASSYSRAVSTDTQYF
>.|.|TRBV27|TRBJ1-5
TGTGCCAGCAGTCCTGGGGCAGGGGAGAAGCCCCAGCATTTT
CASSPGAGEKPQHF
>.|.|TRBV5-6|TRBJ1-1
TGTGCCAGCAGCTTGGCCGGGACATTGAACACTGAAGCTTTCTTT
CASSLAGTLNTEAFF
>.|TRBD2|TRBV5-1|TRBJ2-3
TGCGCCAGCAGCCCCGAGGGTAGCGGGGGGGCTTGGACAGATACGCAGTATTTT
CASSPEGSGGAWTDTQYF
>.|.|TRBV5-1|TRBJ1-1
TGCGCCAGCAGCTTTCGGACTATAAACACTGAAGCTTTCTTT
CASSFRTINTEAFF
>few|.|TRBV5-4|TRBJ2-1
TGTGCCAGCAGCTTGCTAGCGCTCTACAATGAGCAGTTCTTC
CASSLLALYNEQFF
>once|TRBD1|TRBV7-2|TRBJ2-3
TGTGCCAGCAGCTTAAAGCGGGACAGGGTATGGGGCACAGATACGCAGTATTTT
CASSLKRDRVWGTDTQYF
>.|.|TRBV13|TRBJ2-3
TGTGCCAGCAGCCTGGGGTACACAGATACGCAGTATTTT
CASSLGYTDTQYF
>.|TRBD2|TRBV7-9|TRBJ2-7
TGTGCCAGCAGCTCTGCGGGGGGGGCCGAGTACTTC
CASSSAGGAEYF
>.|.|TRBV6-6|TRBJ1-5
TGTGCCAGCAGCCGCAGGGGAGGTAGGGGTCAGCCCCAGCATTTT
CASSRRGGRGQPQHF
>medium-sized|.|TRBV10-1|TRBJ1-6
TGCGCCAGCAGTGAGGGCAGGGATTATTCACCCCTCCACTTT
CASSEGRDYSPLHF
>.|.|TRBV6-5|TRBJ2-1
TGTGCCAGCAGTTCCGGCCCCGAGCAGTTCTTC
CASSSGPEQFF
>.|.|TRBV14|TRBJ2-7
TGTGCCAGCAGCCAAGACTCACTAGACTACGAGCAGTACTTC
CASSQDSLDYEQYF
>.|TRBD1|TRBV4-1|TRBJ2-5
TGCGCCAGCAGCCAAGTTGGGCAGGGGGTGGAGACCCAGTACTTC
CASSQVGQGVETQYF
>.|.|TRBV13|TRBJ2-7
TGTGCCAGGGGGAGGCGAGCCTACGAGCAGTACTTC
CARGRRAYEQYF
>.|.|TRBV27|TRBJ2-7
TGTGCCAGCAGTTTATCGGGACCCACCTACGAGCAGTACTTC
CASSLSGPTYEQYF
>.|TRBD1|TRBV19|TRBJ1-2
TGTGCCAGTATCGGGACAGGGTATGGCTACACCTTC
CASIGTGYGYTF
>.|.|TRBV6-5|TRBJ1-5
TGTGCCAGCAGTTACTCCGACCAAGCGGATCAGCCCCAGCATTTT
CASSYSDQADQPQHF
>.|TRBD2|TRBV7-7|TRBJ2-2
TGTGCTAGCAGCCCGGTTCCGGGACTAGCGGGGTTCGGGGAGCTGTTTTTT
CASSPVPGLAGFGELFF
>.|.|TRBV27|TRBJ2-1
TGTGCCAGCAGTTTAAAAGGGGGAGGCAATGAGCAGTTCTTC
CASSLKGGGNEQFF
>.|.|TRBV2|TRBJ2-7
TGTGCCAGCAGCGGGACGGGAGCCTCCTACGAGCAGTACTTC
CASSGTGASYEQYF
>.|.|TRBV5-8|TRBJ1-1
TGTGCCAGCAGCTTGGACTACCTTGGGGGCACTGAAGCTTTCTTT
CASSLDYLGGTEAFF
>.|.|TRBV21-1|TRBJ2-1
TGTGCCAGCAGCAAAGGAAAGGGATTCGGCGGGAGAATCTCCTACAATGAGCAGTTCTTC
CASSKGKGFGGRISYNEQFF
>few|.|TRBV27|TRBJ2-7
TGTGCCAGCAGCCTAGGTGGGGGCAGGGAGCAGTACTTC
CASSLGGGREQYF
>.|TRBD1|TRBV27|TRBJ2-7
TGTGCCAGCAGCCAAAGTTCGGGACAGATCTTCTCCTACGAGCAGTACTTC
CASSQSSGQIFSYEQYF
>.|TRBD1|TRBV9|TRBJ2-3
TGTGCCAGCAGCGTAGGAGGGGGCGCATTCCAAGATACGCAGTATTTT
CASSVGGGAFQDTQYF
>.|.|TRBV14|TRBJ2-7
TGTGCCAGCAGCCAAGAGGTCGGGGGGCTCTACGAGCAGTACTTC
CASSQEVGGLYEQYF
>.|.|TRBV6-1|TRBJ1-5
TGTGCCAGCAGTGAAGCCGCAGGGATCGGCAATCAGCCCCAGCATTTT
CASSEAAGIGNQPQHF